Given below is one TCR beta chain in context. Assay used: immunoSEQ multiplex PCR; TCRdb lists only in-frame clones, some missing. This table holds around 91,000 clones, 88% found once. This sample is drawn from a study of radiotherapy plus CTLA-4 blockade in lung cancer. Germline CDR1 reads MGHRA; CDR2 reads YSYEKL. This CDR3 spans 14 amino acids. The sample here was peripheral blood, taken from a patient treated with radiotherapy plus ipilimumab. This chain uses TRBV4-1 with TRBJ2-5, with D perhaps given as TRBD1 or TRBD2 (5 bases each). The DNA end is more similar to TRBJ2-7, so the J call may be wrong. The receptor was derived from a human donor with non-small cell lung cancer that progressed on radiotherapy plus ipilimumab. The CDR3 DNA reads TGCGCCAGCAGCCAAGATTGGGGGAACTACGAGCAGTACTTC. Residues: CASSQDWGNYEQYF.